This T cell receptor (beta chain) came from a study of T cell repertoires in cytomegalovirus infection. Study as a whole: Use of recently identified HLA-C-restricted and well-studied HLA-B-restricted CMV epitopes was part of the study. Indications came from public TCR beta signatures; they pointed to CMV infection and to a matching HLA type.

This CDR3 region has 14 residues. J gave up 4 bases and V 5 bases, and 6 bases lay outside the gene matches. The germline V gene has CDR1 SQVTM and CDR2 ANQGSEA. Findings and caveats of the study: In two of eight donors, the top clonotype was HLA-C-restricted CMV-specific.

For this clonotype: Its antigen is unidentified.

TCRdb processed the reads anew with MiXCR; each CDR3 protein has one entry. This sample yields fewer than 1,000,000 distinct CDR3 sequences, of which under 40% are seen a single time; around an eighth belongs to the top ten. This material consisted of cultured CD8+ T cells from PBMCs, taken from culture after CMV antigen stimulation. The rearrangement links TRBV29-1 to TRBJ2-1; 9 bases agree with TRBD1. The receptor was derived from a human donor in good health (CMV status not recorded). Some clones in this sample may be carry-over from other donors' samples. The CDR3 reads CSVTGTGLYNEQFF. CDR3 DNA sequence: TGCAGCGTTACCGGGACAGGGCTTTACAATGAGCAGTTCTTC.